These 8 T cell receptor beta chains were all obtained from the same sample, sequenced in a study of blood T cell repertoires in COVID-19. The method was immunoSEQ multiplex PCR; TCRdb's version includes in-frame clones alone and lacks a portion of them. This sample has some 80,000 clones, with around nine tenths found just once. Specimen: peripheral blood. The source is a woman older than 75 with active or convalescent COVID-19.

This chain connects TRBV6-5 to TRBJ2-1; 7 bases match TRBD1. Germline V gives CDR1 MNHEY, CDR2 SVGAGI. The CDR3 sequence is 15 residues long. J gave up 0 bases and V 5 bases, and 4 bases lay outside the gene matches. The CDR3 DNA is TGTGCCAGCAGTCCGGACAGGAGCTCCTACAATGAGCAGTTCTTC. Its protein product is CASSPDRSSYNEQFF.

This sequence joins TRBV2 and TRBJ2-7; 7 nucleotides agree with TRBD1. Germline values: CDR1 SNHLY, CDR2 FYNNEI. This CDR3 has 12 amino acids. The junction had 4 bases not matched to a gene; V was cut back by 5 bases and J by 6 bases. The CDR3 bases are TGTGCCAGCAGTCGACAGGGCACCGAGCAGTACTTC. It codes for CASSRQGTEQYF.

This chain connects TRBV5-1 to TRBJ2-1; 8 nucleotides align to TRBD2. The V and J ends lost 1 base and 3 bases, in that order; junction bases with no gene match: 6. The CDR3 contains 16 residues. The germline gives CDR1 SGHRS, CDR2 YFSETQ. DNA of the CDR3: TGCGCCAGCAGCTTGCCGAGCGGGAGTAACTACAATGAGCAGTTCTTC. Its protein is CASSLPSGSNYNEQFF. The entire variable domain, with the rest obtained from reference TRBV5-1 and TRBJ2-1, is as follows: KAGVTQTPRYLIKTRGQQVTLSCSPISGHRSVSWYQQTPGQGLQFLFEYFSETQRNKGNFPGRFSGRQFSNSRSEMNVSTLELGDSALYLCASSLPSGSNYNEQFFGPGTRLTVL.

This clone showed up just once. V gene TRBV6-2 or TRBV6-3 combines with J gene TRBJ2-5; 8 bases align to TRBD1. Germline assignment: CDR1 MNHEY and CDR2 SVGEGT. With 0 bases clipped from V and 0 bases from J, the junction kept 0 bases outside the gene matches. CDR3 length: 15 residues. The CDR3 DNA sequence: TGTGCCAGCAGTTACTCACAGGGGGACCAAGAGACCCAGTACTTC. Its translation: CASSYSQGDQETQYF.

The rearrangement links TRBV27 to TRBJ2-7, with 8 bases matching TRBD1. Losses at the gene ends were 5 bases for V and 6 bases for J; bases not matched to a gene: 3. Germline values: CDR1 MNHEY, CDR2 SMNVEV (reference sequence). The CDR3 contains 12 residues. The CDR3 DNA follows: TGTGCCAGCAGTAGGACAGGGAGCGAGCAGTACTTC. As protein: CASSRTGSEQYF.

This clone was detected only once. The J gene is TRBJ2-7, the V gene TRBV6-5; the D gene is possibly TRBD1 (5 bases). The CDR3 spans 13 residues. The germline CDR1 and CDR2 sequences are MNHEY and SVGAGI. V lost 2 bases and J 4 bases, leaving 9 bases between the germline ends. The CDR3 loop reads CASSYDSLYEQYF. CDR3 coding DNA: TGTGCCAGCAGTTACGACAGCTTATACGAGCAGTACTTC.

This clone was seen a single time. This rearrangement joins TRBV6-2 or TRBV6-3 to TRBJ2-5; D remains ambiguous. This CDR3 has 14 amino acids. Germline assignment: CDR1 MNHEY and CDR2 SVGEGT. V lost 0 bases to trimming and J lost 7 bases, with 12 bases between them. The CDR3, as DNA: TGTGCCAGCAGTTACTCGAATCTTAGGAGGACCCAGTACTTC. Translation gives CASSYSNLRRTQYF.

This rearrangement joins TRBV19 to TRBJ1-1; D not resolved. With 8 bases removed from V and 4 bases from J, the gap between germline ends came to 20 bases. CDR3 length: 15 amino acids. In germline, CDR1 is LNHDA, CDR2 SQIVND (reference sequence). Here the CDR3 DNA reads TGTGCCAGTGGTAAACCGAGGACTGCGGGCACTGAAGCTTTCTTT. Protein: CASGKPRTAGTEAFF.